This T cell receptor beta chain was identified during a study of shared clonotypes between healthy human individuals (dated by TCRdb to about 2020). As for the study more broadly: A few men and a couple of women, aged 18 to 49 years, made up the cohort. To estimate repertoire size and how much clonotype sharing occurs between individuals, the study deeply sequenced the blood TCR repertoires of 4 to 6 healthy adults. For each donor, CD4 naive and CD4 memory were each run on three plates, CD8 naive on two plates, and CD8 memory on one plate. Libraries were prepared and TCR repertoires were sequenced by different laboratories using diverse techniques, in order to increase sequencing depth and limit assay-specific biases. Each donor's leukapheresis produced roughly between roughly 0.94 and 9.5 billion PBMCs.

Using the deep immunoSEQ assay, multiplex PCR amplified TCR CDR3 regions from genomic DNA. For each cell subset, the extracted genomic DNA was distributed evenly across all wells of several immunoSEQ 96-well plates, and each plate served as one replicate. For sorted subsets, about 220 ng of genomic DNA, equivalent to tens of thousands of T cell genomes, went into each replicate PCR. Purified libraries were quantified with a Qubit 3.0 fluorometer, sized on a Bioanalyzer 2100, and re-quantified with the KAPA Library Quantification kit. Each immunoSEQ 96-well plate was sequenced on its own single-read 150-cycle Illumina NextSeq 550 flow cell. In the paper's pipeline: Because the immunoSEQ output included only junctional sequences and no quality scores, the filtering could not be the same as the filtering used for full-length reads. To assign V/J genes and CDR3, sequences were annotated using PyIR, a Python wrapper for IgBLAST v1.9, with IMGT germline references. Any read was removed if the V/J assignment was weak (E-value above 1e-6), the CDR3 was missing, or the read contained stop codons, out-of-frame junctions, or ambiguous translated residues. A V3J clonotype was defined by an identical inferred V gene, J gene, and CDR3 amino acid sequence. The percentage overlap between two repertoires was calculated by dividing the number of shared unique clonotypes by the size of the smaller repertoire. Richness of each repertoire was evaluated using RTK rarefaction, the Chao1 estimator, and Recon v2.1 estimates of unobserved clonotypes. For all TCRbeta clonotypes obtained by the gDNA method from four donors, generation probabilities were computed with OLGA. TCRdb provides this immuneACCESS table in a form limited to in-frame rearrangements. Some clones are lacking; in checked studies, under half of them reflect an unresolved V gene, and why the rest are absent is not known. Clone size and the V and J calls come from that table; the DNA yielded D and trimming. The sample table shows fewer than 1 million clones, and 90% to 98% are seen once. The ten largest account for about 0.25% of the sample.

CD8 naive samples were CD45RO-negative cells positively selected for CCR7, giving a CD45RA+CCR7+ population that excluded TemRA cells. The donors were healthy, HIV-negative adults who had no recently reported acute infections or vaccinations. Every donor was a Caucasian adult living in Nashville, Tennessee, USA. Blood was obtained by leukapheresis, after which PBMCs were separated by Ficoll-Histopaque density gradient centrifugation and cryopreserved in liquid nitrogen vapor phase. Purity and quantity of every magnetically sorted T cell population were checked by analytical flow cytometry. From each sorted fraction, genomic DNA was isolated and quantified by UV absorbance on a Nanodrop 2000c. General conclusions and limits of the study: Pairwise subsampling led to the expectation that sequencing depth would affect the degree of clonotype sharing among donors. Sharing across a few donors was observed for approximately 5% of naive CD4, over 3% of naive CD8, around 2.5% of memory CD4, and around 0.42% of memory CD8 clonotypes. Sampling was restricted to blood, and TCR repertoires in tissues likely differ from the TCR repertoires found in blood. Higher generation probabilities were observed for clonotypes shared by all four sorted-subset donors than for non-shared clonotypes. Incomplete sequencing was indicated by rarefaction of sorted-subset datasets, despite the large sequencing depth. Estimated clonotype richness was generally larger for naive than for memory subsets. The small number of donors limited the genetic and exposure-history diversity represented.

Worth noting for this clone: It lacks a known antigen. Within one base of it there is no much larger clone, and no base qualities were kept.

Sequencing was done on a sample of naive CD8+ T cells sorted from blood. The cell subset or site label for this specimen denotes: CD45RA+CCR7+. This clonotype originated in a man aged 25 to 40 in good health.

The DNA is as follows: TGTGCCACCCTCGGGCTAGCGGGAGATCGGGTCTACGAGCAGTACTTC. It translates as CATLGLAGDRVYEQYF. The rearranged segments are TRBV15 and TRBJ2-7, with 10 junctional bases fitting TRBD2. The V end gives up 8 bases and the J end 3 bases, leaving 13 bases in the junction not matched to a gene. CDR1 and CDR2 are drawn from the germline V gene (reference sequence): LNHNV, YYDKDF. The CDR3 sequence holds 16 residues, the cysteine and phenylalanine included. Only the CDR3 portion is preserved as DNA: 48 bases, with reading frame beginning at the first base.